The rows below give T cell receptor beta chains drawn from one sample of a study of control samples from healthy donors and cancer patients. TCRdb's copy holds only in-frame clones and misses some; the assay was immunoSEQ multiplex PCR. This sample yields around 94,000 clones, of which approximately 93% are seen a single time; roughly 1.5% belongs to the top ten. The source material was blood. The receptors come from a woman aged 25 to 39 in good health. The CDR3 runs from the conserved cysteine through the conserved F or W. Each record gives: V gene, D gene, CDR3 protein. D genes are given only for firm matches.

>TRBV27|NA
CASSSPGREAFF
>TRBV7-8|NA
CASSPSHGPSYEQYF
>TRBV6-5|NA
CASSFRAKSNSPLHF
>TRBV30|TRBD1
CAWSEQGARLTYEQYF
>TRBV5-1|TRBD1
CASSREDRYTEAFF
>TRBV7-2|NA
CASSLAPGQRADTQYF
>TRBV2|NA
CASRGNADDTLHF
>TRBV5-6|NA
CASSLIAVGDTQYF
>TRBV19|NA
CASTPTRRVGNQPQHF
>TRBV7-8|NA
CASSLVPGYRNEQFF
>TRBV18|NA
CASSPEDSWWDAFF
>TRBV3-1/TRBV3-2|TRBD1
CASSQTGNPEAFF
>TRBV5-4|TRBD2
CASRLAGGPKTQYF
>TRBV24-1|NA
CATSVGSFNQPQHF
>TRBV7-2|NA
CASSRDGWNTEAFF
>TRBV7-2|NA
CVSSPGEGPFYRYTF